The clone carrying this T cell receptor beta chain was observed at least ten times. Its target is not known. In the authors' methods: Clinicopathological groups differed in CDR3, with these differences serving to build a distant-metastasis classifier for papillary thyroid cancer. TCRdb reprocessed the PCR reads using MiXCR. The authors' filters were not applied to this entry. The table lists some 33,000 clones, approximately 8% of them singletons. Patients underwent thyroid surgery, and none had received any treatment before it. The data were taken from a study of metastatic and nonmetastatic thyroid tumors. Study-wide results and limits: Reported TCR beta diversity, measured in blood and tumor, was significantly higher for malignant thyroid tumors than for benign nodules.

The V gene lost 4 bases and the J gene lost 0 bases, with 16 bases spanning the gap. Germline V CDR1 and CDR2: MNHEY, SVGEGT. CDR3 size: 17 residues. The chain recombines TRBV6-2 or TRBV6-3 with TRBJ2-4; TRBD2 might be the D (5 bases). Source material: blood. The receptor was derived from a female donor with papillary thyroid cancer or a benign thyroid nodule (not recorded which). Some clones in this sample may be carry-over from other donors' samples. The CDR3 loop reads CASSSWRTEIAKNIQYF. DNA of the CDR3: TGTGCCAGCAGTTCTTGGAGGACGGAAATAGCCAAAAACATTCAGTACTTC.